This T cell receptor beta chain was obtained from a study of regulatory T cells in long-lasting Graves disease. The TCR beta library used iRepertoire HTBI primers with Arm-PCR amplification of CDR3. TCRdb analysed the multiplex PCR reads with MiXCR anew, one entry per CDR3 protein. The sample carries some 600,000 distinct CDR3 sequences, 16% recorded once. Time point indicated: newly diagnosed GD, antithyroid drugs for less than 3 months. Scientists built the TCR library using RNA that was extracted from PBMCs. Graves' disease diagnosis was established per American Thyroid Association guidelines. Germline lookup yields CDR1 DFQATT and CDR2 SNEGSKA (reference sequence). The V end was cut by 0 bases, the J end by 0 bases, with 9 bases between. The CDR3 is 14 amino acids. This clonotype showed up many times. The same sample was also used in a study of T cells in Graves' hyperthyroidism and ophthalmopathy.

The chain recombines TRBV20-1 with TRBJ2-7; a weak D match, TRBD2 (5 bases). The origin of this receptor is a man aged 18-30 years with Graves disease. Sample: peripheral blood mononuclear cells (PBMCs), taken at new diagnosis, from a patient treated with antithyroid drugs. CDR3: CSARDPGGSYEQYF. The CDR3, as DNA: TGCAGTGCTAGAGATCCCGGAGGCTCCTACGAGCAGTACTTC.